Listed below are T cell receptor beta chains from one sample, sequenced in a study of shared clonotypes between healthy human individuals. Here immunoSEQ multiplex PCR was the method, and the copy in TCRdb shows in-frame clones only, minus some. Of roughly 2 million clones in the sample, more than 90% were seen once. Sequenced sample: naive CD4+ T cells sorted from blood. The receptors were sampled from a man aged 18 to 30 in good health. Each CDR3 is given with its conserved first and last residue. D genes are given only for firm matches. The listing skips clone size in some rows; elsewhere it reads once, few, many or a size class.

abundance: NA
v_gene: TRBV6-1
len: 13
j_gene: TRBJ2-5
d_gene: NA
CDR3nt: TGTGCCACCCTACAGGCACCGGGGGAGACCCAGTACTTC
CDR3aa: CATLQAPGETQYF

abundance: NA
v_gene: TRBV9
len: 15
j_gene: TRBJ1-5
d_gene: NA
CDR3nt: TGTGCCAGCAGCGTAGACGGGGGGGCAAATCAGCCCCAGCATTTT
CDR3aa: CASSVDGGANQPQHF

abundance: NA
v_gene: TRBV19
len: 15
j_gene: TRBJ1-4
d_gene: TRBD1
CDR3nt: TGTGCCAGTAGCTTCACAGGGGTTGAAGATGAAAAACTGTTTTTT
CDR3aa: CASSFTGVEDEKLFF

abundance: NA
v_gene: TRBV5-1
len: 15
j_gene: TRBJ1-4
d_gene: TRBD1
CDR3nt: TGCGCCAGCAGCCCGTTGACAGGGGGGGATGAAAAACTGTTTTTT
CDR3aa: CASSPLTGGDEKLFF

abundance: NA
v_gene: TRBV2
len: 14
j_gene: TRBJ1-2
d_gene: NA
CDR3nt: TGTGCCAGCATTTACGGGCGGGGAAACTATGGCTACACCTTC
CDR3aa: CASIYGRGNYGYTF

abundance: once
v_gene: TRBV5-1
len: 13
j_gene: TRBJ2-5
d_gene: NA
CDR3nt: TGCGCCAGCACCATGGAAATTTTGGAGACCCAGTACTTC
CDR3aa: CASTMEILETQYF

abundance: NA
v_gene: TRBV5-4
len: 16
j_gene: TRBJ2-2
d_gene: NA
CDR3nt: TGTGCCAGCAGCTTGGACGGACAGATGAACACCGGGGAGCTGTTTTTT
CDR3aa: CASSLDGQMNTGELFF

abundance: NA
v_gene: TRBV6-5
len: 14
j_gene: TRBJ2-1
d_gene: NA
CDR3nt: TGTGCCAGCAGAGGACGGCTGAATTACAATGAGCAGTTCTTC
CDR3aa: CASRGRLNYNEQFF

abundance: NA
v_gene: TRBV28
len: 13
j_gene: TRBJ2-7
d_gene: NA
CDR3nt: TGTGCCAGCAACACCCGGACGTCCTACGAGCAGTACTTC
CDR3aa: CASNTRTSYEQYF

abundance: NA
v_gene: TRBV18
len: 15
j_gene: TRBJ1-5
d_gene: NA
CDR3nt: TGTGCCAGCTCACCACGGCAGAATAGCAATCAGCCCCAGCATTTT
CDR3aa: CASSPRQNSNQPQHF

abundance: NA
v_gene: TRBV10-1
len: 19
j_gene: TRBJ2-2
d_gene: TRBD2
CDR3nt: TGCGCCAGCAGTACAGGACGGACGGGGACTAGCGGGAACGCCGGGGAGCTGTTTTTT
CDR3aa: CASSTGRTGTSGNAGELFF

abundance: NA
v_gene: TRBV6-5
len: 16
j_gene: TRBJ2-7
d_gene: TRBD2
CDR3nt: TGTGCCAGCAGTTACTCGAGGCTAGCGGAGAGATACGAGCAGTACTTC
CDR3aa: CASSYSRLAERYEQYF

abundance: NA
v_gene: TRBV6-5
len: 15
j_gene: TRBJ2-7
d_gene: TRBD2
CDR3nt: TGTGCCAGCAGTTCCCTAGCGGGGGTCGCCTACGAGCAGTACTTC
CDR3aa: CASSSLAGVAYEQYF

abundance: NA
v_gene: TRBV7-6
len: 15
j_gene: TRBJ2-7
d_gene: NA
CDR3nt: TGTGCCAGCAGCTTGGGGGGCCTAGGGGTCTACGAGCAGTACTTC
CDR3aa: CASSLGGLGVYEQYF

abundance: once
v_gene: TRBV30
len: 15
j_gene: TRBJ1-4
d_gene: NA
CDR3nt: TGTGCCTGGAGTGGATCGGCGGGTGCAAATGAAAAACTGTTTTTT
CDR3aa: CAWSGSAGANEKLFF

abundance: NA
v_gene: TRBV10-3
len: 14
j_gene: TRBJ1-3
d_gene: NA
CDR3nt: TGTGCCATCAGTGGACAGCCAACCCGAAACACCATATATTTT
CDR3aa: CAISGQPTRNTIYF

abundance: few
v_gene: TRBV18
len: 17
j_gene: TRBJ1-5
d_gene: NA
CDR3nt: TGTGCCAGCTCACTGACGGACGGAAGAATGGCCAATCAGCCCCAGCATTTT
CDR3aa: CASSLTDGRMANQPQHF

abundance: NA
v_gene: TRBV29-1
len: 13
j_gene: TRBJ1-6
d_gene: TRBD1
CDR3nt: TGCAGCGCAATGACAGGGACGAATTCACCCCTCCACTTT
CDR3aa: CSAMTGTNSPLHF

abundance: NA
v_gene: TRBV10-3
len: 13
j_gene: TRBJ1-1
d_gene: TRBD1
CDR3nt: TGTGCCATCAGATCGACAGGGGACACTGAAGCTTTCTTT
CDR3aa: CAIRSTGDTEAFF

abundance: NA
v_gene: TRBV2
len: 15
j_gene: TRBJ1-5
d_gene: NA
CDR3nt: TGTGCCAGCACCGAGGGGGGGACGCGCAATCAGCCCCAGCATTTT
CDR3aa: CASTEGGTRNQPQHF

abundance: NA
v_gene: TRBV6-5
len: 15
j_gene: TRBJ1-6
d_gene: NA
CDR3nt: TGTGCCAGCAGTTTTAACAGGGCGACCGGGTCACCCCTCCACTTT
CDR3aa: CASSFNRATGSPLHF

abundance: NA
v_gene: TRBV29-1
len: 13
j_gene: TRBJ1-2
d_gene: NA
CDR3nt: TGCAGCGTTGGTAAGGAGGGTGGTTATGGCTACACCTTC
CDR3aa: CSVGKEGGYGYTF

abundance: NA
v_gene: TRBV11-2
len: 13
j_gene: TRBJ1-1
d_gene: NA
CDR3nt: TGTGCCAGCAGCTTAGGGGAACCGTATGAAGCTTTCTTT
CDR3aa: CASSLGEPYEAFF

abundance: NA
v_gene: TRBV30
len: 17
j_gene: TRBJ2-4
d_gene: TRBD2
CDR3nt: TGTGCCTGGAGTGTCCCCAATAGCGGGGGAACCAAAAACATTCAGTACTTC
CDR3aa: CAWSVPNSGGTKNIQYF

abundance: NA
v_gene: TRBV25-1
len: 15
j_gene: TRBJ1-4
d_gene: NA
CDR3nt: TGTGCCAGCAGTGATCCCCACCGGTTGGGGGAAAAACTGTTTTTT
CDR3aa: CASSDPHRLGEKLFF

abundance: NA
v_gene: TRBV11-2
len: 15
j_gene: TRBJ1-4
d_gene: NA
CDR3nt: TGTGCCAGCAGCTCGGATCGGTCCCGCGGTGAAAAACTGTTTTTT
CDR3aa: CASSSDRSRGEKLFF

abundance: NA
v_gene: TRBV18
len: 15
j_gene: TRBJ1-1
d_gene: NA
CDR3nt: TGTGCCAGCTCTCCCCCTCAGGGCGGGGGCACTGAAGCTTTCTTT
CDR3aa: CASSPPQGGGTEAFF

abundance: NA
v_gene: TRBV19
len: 17
j_gene: TRBJ2-7
d_gene: TRBD2
CDR3nt: TGTGCCAGTCGGGGACTAGCGGGAGGGAATACTTCCTACGAGCAGTACTTC
CDR3aa: CASRGLAGGNTSYEQYF

abundance: NA
v_gene: TRBV6-5
len: 15
j_gene: TRBJ2-7
d_gene: TRBD2
CDR3nt: TGTGCCAGCAGTCGATGGACTAGCGGCTCCTACGAGCAGTACTTC
CDR3aa: CASSRWTSGSYEQYF

abundance: NA
v_gene: TRBV28
len: 14
j_gene: TRBJ1-5
d_gene: NA
CDR3nt: TGTGCCAGCAGTTTTGGGCAGACGAATCAGCCCCAGCATTTT
CDR3aa: CASSFGQTNQPQHF

abundance: few
v_gene: TRBV10-3
len: 12
j_gene: TRBJ1-1
d_gene: TRBD1
CDR3nt: TGTGCCATCAGCAAGGGACAGTATGAAGCTTTCTTT
CDR3aa: CAISKGQYEAFF

abundance: NA
v_gene: TRBV30
len: 15
j_gene: TRBJ1-4
d_gene: NA
CDR3nt: TGTGCCTGGAGTGTATTGGGAAGTGGATATGAAAAACTGTTTTTT
CDR3aa: CAWSVLGSGYEKLFF

abundance: NA
v_gene: TRBV30
len: 13
j_gene: TRBJ2-3
d_gene: NA
CDR3nt: TGTGCCTGGAGTGTGTCCGTCACAGATACGCAGTATTTT
CDR3aa: CAWSVSVTDTQYF

abundance: NA
v_gene: TRBV29-1
len: 15
j_gene: TRBJ1-2
d_gene: NA
CDR3nt: TGCAGCGTTGAAGATCGTCTGAGCCTGAGCTATGGCTACACCTTC
CDR3aa: CSVEDRLSLSYGYTF

abundance: NA
v_gene: TRBV7-2
len: 17
j_gene: TRBJ2-1
d_gene: TRBD2
CDR3nt: TGTGCCAGCAGCTTATTGGAAGCGGGAGGGCCGCGGAATGAGCAGTTCTTC
CDR3aa: CASSLLEAGGPRNEQFF

abundance: NA
v_gene: TRBV27
len: 14
j_gene: TRBJ1-1
d_gene: TRBD1
CDR3nt: TGTGCCAGCAGTTACGGGACAGGGCCCACTGAAGCTTTCTTT
CDR3aa: CASSYGTGPTEAFF

abundance: NA
v_gene: TRBV7-8
len: 16
j_gene: TRBJ1-3
d_gene: TRBD1
CDR3nt: TGTGCCAGCAGCCTAGACAGGGGACCCTCTGGAAACACCATATATTTT
CDR3aa: CASSLDRGPSGNTIYF

abundance: NA
v_gene: TRBV7-9
len: 13
j_gene: TRBJ2-5
d_gene: TRBD1
CDR3nt: TGTGCCAGCGGGCGACAGGGTAAAGAGACCCAGTACTTC
CDR3aa: CASGRQGKETQYF

abundance: NA
v_gene: TRBV4-1
len: 17
j_gene: TRBJ2-3
d_gene: TRBD2
CDR3nt: TGCGCCAGCAGCCGGGAATTAGCGGGACCCGTCACAGATACGCAGTATTTT
CDR3aa: CASSRELAGPVTDTQYF

abundance: NA
v_gene: TRBV5-1
len: 14
j_gene: TRBJ2-7
d_gene: NA
CDR3nt: TGCGCCAGCAGCCTGGACTCGGCGGGCTACGAGCAGTACTTC
CDR3aa: CASSLDSAGYEQYF

abundance: NA
v_gene: TRBV11-2
len: 15
j_gene: TRBJ1-1
d_gene: NA
CDR3nt: TGTGCCAGCAGCCTTGAGGGAGGGGTGAACACTGAAGCTTTCTTT
CDR3aa: CASSLEGGVNTEAFF

abundance: NA
v_gene: TRBV29-1
len: 15
j_gene: TRBJ1-1
d_gene: TRBD1
CDR3nt: TGCAGCGTTGTGGGTCCGACAGGGATGAACACTGAAGCTTTCTTT
CDR3aa: CSVVGPTGMNTEAFF

abundance: NA
v_gene: TRBV5-1
len: 14
j_gene: TRBJ2-5
d_gene: NA
CDR3nt: TGCGCCAGCTCCCAGGGTGGTGGTAAAGAGACCCAGTACTTC
CDR3aa: CASSQGGGKETQYF

abundance: NA
v_gene: TRBV6-6
len: 16
j_gene: TRBJ2-7
d_gene: TRBD2
CDR3nt: TGTGCCAGCAGTTACTCTGGGGGTAGCGGGGAGTACGAGCAGTACTTC
CDR3aa: CASSYSGGSGEYEQYF

abundance: NA
v_gene: TRBV4-2
len: 13
j_gene: TRBJ2-7
d_gene: NA
CDR3nt: TGTGCCAGCAGCCAAGATCGTCGCTACGAGCAGTACTTC
CDR3aa: CASSQDRRYEQYF

abundance: once
v_gene: TRBV11-1
len: 15
j_gene: TRBJ2-7
d_gene: NA
CDR3nt: TGTGCCAGCAGCTTAGAGGGCGGAAAGATCTACGAGCAGTACTTC
CDR3aa: CASSLEGGKIYEQYF

abundance: NA
v_gene: TRBV18
len: 14
j_gene: TRBJ2-3
d_gene: NA
CDR3nt: TGTGCCAGCTCACCTTTGAGAAGCACAGATACGCAGTATTTT
CDR3aa: CASSPLRSTDTQYF

abundance: NA
v_gene: TRBV19
len: 14
j_gene: TRBJ1-5
d_gene: TRBD1
CDR3nt: TGTGCCAGTAGTGGACAGGCTCTCGATCAGCCCCAGCATTTT
CDR3aa: CASSGQALDQPQHF

abundance: NA
v_gene: TRBV6-5
len: 15
j_gene: TRBJ2-7
d_gene: TRBD2
CDR3nt: TGTGCCAGCAGCAGGACTAGCGGGGGGGACTACGAGCAGTACTTC
CDR3aa: CASSRTSGGDYEQYF

abundance: once
v_gene: TRBV29-1
len: 15
j_gene: TRBJ2-7
d_gene: TRBD2
CDR3nt: TGCAGCGTTGAAGATTATATAGCGGGAGGAGTCGAGCAGTACTTC
CDR3aa: CSVEDYIAGGVEQYF